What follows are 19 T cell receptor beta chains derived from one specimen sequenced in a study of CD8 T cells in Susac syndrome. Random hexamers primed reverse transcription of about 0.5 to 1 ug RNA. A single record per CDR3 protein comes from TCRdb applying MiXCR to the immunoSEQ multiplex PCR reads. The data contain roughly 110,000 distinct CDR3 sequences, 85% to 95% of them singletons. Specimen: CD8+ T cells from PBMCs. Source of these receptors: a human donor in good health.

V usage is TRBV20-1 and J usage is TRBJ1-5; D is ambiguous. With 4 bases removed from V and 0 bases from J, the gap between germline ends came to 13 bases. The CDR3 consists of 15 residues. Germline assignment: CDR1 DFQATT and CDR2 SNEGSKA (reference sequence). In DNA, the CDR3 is TGCAGTGCTATGCTAGCATCTTATAGCAATCAGCCCCAGCATTTT. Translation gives CSAMLASYSNQPQHF.

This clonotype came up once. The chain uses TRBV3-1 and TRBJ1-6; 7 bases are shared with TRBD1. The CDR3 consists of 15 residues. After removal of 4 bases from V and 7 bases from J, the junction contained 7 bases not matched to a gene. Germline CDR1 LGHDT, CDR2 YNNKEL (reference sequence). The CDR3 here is CASSPVMTGNSPLHF. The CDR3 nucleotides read TGTGCCAGCAGCCCGGTTATGACAGGGAATTCACCCCTCCACTTT.

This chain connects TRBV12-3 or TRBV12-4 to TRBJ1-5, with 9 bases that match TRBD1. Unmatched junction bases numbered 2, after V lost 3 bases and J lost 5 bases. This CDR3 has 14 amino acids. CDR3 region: CASSLDRGDQPQHF. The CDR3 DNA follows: TGTGCCAGCAGTTTGGACAGGGGAGATCAGCCCCAGCATTTT.

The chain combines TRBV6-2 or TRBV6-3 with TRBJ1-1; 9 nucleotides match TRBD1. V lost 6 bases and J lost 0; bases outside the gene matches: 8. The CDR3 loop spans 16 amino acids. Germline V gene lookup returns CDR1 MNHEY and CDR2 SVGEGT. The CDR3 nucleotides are TGTGCCAGCAGGGTCCCGGGACAGGGACTGAACACTGAAGCTTTCTTT. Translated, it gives CASRVPGQGLNTEAFF.

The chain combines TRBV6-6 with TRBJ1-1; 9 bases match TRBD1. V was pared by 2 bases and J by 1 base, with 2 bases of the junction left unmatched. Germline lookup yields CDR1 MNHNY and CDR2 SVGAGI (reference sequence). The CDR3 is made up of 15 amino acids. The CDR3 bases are TGTGCCAGCAGTTACCCGGGACAGGGGAACACTGAAGCTTTCTTT. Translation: CASSYPGQGNTEAFF.

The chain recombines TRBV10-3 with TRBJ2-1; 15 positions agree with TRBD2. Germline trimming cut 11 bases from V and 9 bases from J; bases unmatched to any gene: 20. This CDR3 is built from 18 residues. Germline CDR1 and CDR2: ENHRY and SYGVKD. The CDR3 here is CASGVGLAGGLKRGEQFF. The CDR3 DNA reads TGTGCCTCCGGAGTCGGACTAGCGGGGGGGCTGAAGAGAGGTGAGCAGTTCTTC.

This CDR3 is CASRTGRNTEAFF. CDR3 in DNA: TGTGCCAGTAGAACAGGGAGGAACACTGAAGCTTTCTTT. The genes are TRBV19 and TRBJ1-1, with TRBD1 as a possible D gene (6 bases). This CDR3 has 13 amino acids. Per germline, CDR1 LNHDA and CDR2 SQIVND (reference sequence). V was trimmed by 6 bases and J by 1 base, leaving 9 bases between them.

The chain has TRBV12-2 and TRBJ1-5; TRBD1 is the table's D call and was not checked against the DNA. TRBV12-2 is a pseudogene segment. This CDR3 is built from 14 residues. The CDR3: CAIPTGRTNQPQHF. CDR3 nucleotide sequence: TGTGCAATTCCGACAGGGAGGACCAATCAGCCCCAGCATTTT.

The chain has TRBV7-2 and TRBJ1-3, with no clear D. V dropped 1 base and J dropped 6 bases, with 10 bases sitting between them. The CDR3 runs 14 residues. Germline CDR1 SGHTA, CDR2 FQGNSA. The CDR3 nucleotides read TGTGCCAGCAGCTTAGGCGGAACTAAAAACACCATATATTTT. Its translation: CASSLGGTKNTIYF.

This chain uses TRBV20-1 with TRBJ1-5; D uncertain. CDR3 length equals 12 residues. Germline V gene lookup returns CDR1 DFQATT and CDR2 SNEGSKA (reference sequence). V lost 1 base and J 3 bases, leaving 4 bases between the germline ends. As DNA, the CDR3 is TGCAGTGCTAGAGGTTCCAATCAGCCCCAGCATTTT. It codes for CSARGSNQPQHF.

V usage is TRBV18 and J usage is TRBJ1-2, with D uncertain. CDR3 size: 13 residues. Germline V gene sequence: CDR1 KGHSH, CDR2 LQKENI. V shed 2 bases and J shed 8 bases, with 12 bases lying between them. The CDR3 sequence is CASSPSDPSGYTF. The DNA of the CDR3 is TGTGCCAGCTCACCAAGTGACCCCTCGGGCTACACCTTC. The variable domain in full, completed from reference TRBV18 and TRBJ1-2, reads NAGVMQNPRHLVRRRGQEARLRCSPMKGHSHVYWYRQLPEEGLKFMVYLQKENIIDESGMPKERFSAEFPKEGPSILRIQQVVRGDSAAYFCASSPSDPSGYTFGSGTRLTVV.

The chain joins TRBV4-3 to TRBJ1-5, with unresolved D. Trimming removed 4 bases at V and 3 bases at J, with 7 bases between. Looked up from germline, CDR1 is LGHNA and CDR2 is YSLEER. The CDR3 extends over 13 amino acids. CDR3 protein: CASSLGFNQPQHF. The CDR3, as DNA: TGCGCCAGCAGCCTGGGTTTCAATCAGCCCCAGCATTTT.

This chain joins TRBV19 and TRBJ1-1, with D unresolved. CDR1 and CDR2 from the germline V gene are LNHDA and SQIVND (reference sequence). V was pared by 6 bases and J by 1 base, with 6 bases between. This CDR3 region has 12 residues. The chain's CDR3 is CASRATNTEAFF. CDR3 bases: TGTGCCAGTAGAGCGACGAACACTGAAGCTTTCTTT.

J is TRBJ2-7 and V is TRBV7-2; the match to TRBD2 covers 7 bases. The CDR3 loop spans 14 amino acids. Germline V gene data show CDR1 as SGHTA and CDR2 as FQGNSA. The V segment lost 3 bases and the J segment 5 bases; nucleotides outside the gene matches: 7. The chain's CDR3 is CASSFSRETDEQYF. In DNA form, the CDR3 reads TGTGCCAGCAGCTTCTCGCGGGAGACCGACGAGCAGTACTTC.

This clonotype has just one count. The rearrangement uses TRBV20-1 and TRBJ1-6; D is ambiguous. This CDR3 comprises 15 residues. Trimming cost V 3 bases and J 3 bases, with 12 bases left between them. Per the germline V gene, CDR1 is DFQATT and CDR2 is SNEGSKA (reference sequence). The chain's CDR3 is CSARVQEIYNSPLHF. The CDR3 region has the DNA TGCAGTGCTAGGGTCCAGGAGATCTATAATTCACCCCTCCACTTT.

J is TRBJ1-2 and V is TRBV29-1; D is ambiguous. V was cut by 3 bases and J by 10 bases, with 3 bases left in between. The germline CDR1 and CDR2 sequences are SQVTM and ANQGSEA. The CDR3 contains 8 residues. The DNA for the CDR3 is TGCAGCGTTGATAACTACACCTTC. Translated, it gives CSVDNYTF.

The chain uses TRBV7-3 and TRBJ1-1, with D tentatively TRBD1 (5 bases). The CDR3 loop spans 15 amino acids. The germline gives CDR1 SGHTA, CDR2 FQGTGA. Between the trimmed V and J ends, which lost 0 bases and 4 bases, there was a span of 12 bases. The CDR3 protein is CASSLTLGVATEAFF. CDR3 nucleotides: TGTGCCAGCAGCTTAACCCTAGGGGTGGCCACTGAAGCTTTCTTT.

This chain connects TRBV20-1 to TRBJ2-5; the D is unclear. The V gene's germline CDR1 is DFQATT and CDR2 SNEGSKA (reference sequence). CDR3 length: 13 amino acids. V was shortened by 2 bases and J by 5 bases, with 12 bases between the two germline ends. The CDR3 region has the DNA TGCAGTGCTAGAAGTGGTAGCCAGGAGACCCAGTACTTC. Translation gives CSARSGSQETQYF.

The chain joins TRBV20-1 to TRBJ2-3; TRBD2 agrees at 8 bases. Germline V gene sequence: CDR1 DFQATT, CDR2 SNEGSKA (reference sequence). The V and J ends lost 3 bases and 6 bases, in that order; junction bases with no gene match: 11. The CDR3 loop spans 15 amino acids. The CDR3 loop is CSASVGTSLMDTQYF. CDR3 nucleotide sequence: TGCAGTGCTAGCGTCGGGACTAGTTTGATGGATACGCAGTATTTT.